One and the same sample provided the 3 T cell receptor beta chains below, sequenced in a study of cytomegalovirus exposure and HLA in healthy donors. Sequencing used immunoSEQ multiplex PCR; TCRdb keeps in-frame clones, though not all of them. The table includes some 120,000 clones, around 95% detected once. Specimen: PBMCs. All receptors derive from a man aged 18 to 35 in good health and CMV-seronegative.

The rearrangement joins TRBV9 to TRBJ2-1; 11 bases agree with TRBD2. The ends lost 3 bases at V and 2 bases at J; junction bases unmatched: 4. CDR1 SGDLS and CDR2 YYNGEE come from the germline V gene. The CDR3 loop spans 16 amino acids. The CDR3 loop reads CASSGASGRTYNEQFF. CDR3 coding DNA: TGTGCCAGCAGCGGCGCTAGCGGGAGGACCTACAATGAGCAGTTCTTC.

The count of this clone is one. The rearrangement links TRBV28 to TRBJ2-7; TRBD2 matches at 7 bases. Germline CDR1 MDHEN, CDR2 SYDVKM. Trimming took 3 bases from V and 2 from J; bases not matched to a gene: 16. The CDR3 spans 18 residues. The CDR3 nucleotides are TGTGCCAGCAGTTTTTGGGGGGGTCAGGACGTTAATCCCTACGAGCAGTACTTC. This translates into CASSFWGGQDVNPYEQYF.

The genes are TRBV5-5 and TRBJ1-2; unclear D gene. Germline CDR1 SGHKS, CDR2 YYEKEE (reference sequence). V was shortened by 3 bases and J by 4 bases, with 19 bases between the two germline ends. The CDR3 has 16 amino acids. CDR3 nucleotide sequence: TGTGCCAGCAGCTCCAAGGCTGCAACAGCCTCCTATGGCTACACCTTC. This gives the protein CASSSKAATASYGYTF. Filled out from reference TRBV5-5 and TRBJ1-2, the complete variable domain reads DAGVTQSPTHLIKTRGQQVTLRCSPISGHKSVSWYQQVLGQGPQFIFQYYEKEERGRGNFPDRFSARQFPNYSSELNVNALLLGDSALYLCASSSKAATASYGYTFGSGTRLTVV.